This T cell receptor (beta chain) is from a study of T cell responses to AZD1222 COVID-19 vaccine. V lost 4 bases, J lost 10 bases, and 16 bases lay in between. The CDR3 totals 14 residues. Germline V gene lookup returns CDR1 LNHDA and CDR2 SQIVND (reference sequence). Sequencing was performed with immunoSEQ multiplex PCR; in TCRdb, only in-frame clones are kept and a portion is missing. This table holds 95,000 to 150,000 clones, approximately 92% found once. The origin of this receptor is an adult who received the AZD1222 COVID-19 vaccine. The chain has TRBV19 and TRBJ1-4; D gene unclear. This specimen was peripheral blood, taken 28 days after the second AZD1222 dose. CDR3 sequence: CASSTNPGILKLFF. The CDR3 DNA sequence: TGTGCCAGTAGTACTAATCCCGGGATACTAAAACTGTTTTTT.